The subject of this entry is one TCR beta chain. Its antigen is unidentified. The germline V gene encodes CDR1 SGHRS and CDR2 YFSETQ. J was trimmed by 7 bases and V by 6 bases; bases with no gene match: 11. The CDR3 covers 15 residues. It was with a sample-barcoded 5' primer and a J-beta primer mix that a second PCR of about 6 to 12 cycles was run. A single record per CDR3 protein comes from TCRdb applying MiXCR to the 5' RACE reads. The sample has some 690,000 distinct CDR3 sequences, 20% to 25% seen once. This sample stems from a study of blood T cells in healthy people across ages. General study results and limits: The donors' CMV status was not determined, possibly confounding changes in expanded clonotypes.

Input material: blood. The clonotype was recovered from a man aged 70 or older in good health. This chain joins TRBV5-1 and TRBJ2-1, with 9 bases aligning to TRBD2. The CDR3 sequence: CASTATAGGPNEQFF. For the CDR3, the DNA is TGCGCCAGCACTGCAACGGCGGGGGGGCCGAATGAGCAGTTCTTC.